Listed below are T cell receptor beta chains from one sample, sequenced in a study of blood T cell repertoires in COVID-19. Measured with immunoSEQ multiplex PCR; TCRdb has only the in-frame clones, and not every one. The table lists roughly 110,000 clones, 80% of them singletons. The sample taken for sequencing was peripheral blood. The receptors here all came from a man between 65 and 80 years old with acute or convalescent COVID-19. Both conserved end residues are part of each CDR3.

V gene	J gene	CDR3 protein
TRBV11-2	TRBJ1-1	CASSLGTGEAFF
TRBV9	TRBJ1-3	CASSVEEESNTIYF
TRBV14	TRBJ1-1	CASSPPSGGTEAFF
TRBV10-3	TRBJ2-7	CAIRGSLGQGFEQYF
TRBV29-1	TRBJ2-3	CSVVLGGSTDTQYF
TRBV5-1	TRBJ2-5	CASSISRDSQLQETQYF
TRBV28	TRBJ2-1	CASGLGWEQFF
TRBV9	TRBJ2-5	CASTTGTGETQYF
TRBV7-6	TRBJ2-5	CASSPATGLPQYF
TRBV6-6	TRBJ1-5	CASSHNNQPQHF
TRBV7-9	TRBJ2-3	CASSLVSGAPDTQYF
TRBV6-5	TRBJ2-7	CASSQTGQSSYEQYF
TRBV19	TRBJ1-2	CASSLQTGGGYTF
TRBV12-3/TRBV12-4	TRBJ1-5	CASSLGSQPQHF
TRBV12-5	TRBJ1-2	CASGPGTGTNNYGYTF
TRBV5-4	TRBJ1-6	CASSLSTVYNSPLHF
TRBV4-1	TRBJ1-2	CASSQDLTGYGYTF